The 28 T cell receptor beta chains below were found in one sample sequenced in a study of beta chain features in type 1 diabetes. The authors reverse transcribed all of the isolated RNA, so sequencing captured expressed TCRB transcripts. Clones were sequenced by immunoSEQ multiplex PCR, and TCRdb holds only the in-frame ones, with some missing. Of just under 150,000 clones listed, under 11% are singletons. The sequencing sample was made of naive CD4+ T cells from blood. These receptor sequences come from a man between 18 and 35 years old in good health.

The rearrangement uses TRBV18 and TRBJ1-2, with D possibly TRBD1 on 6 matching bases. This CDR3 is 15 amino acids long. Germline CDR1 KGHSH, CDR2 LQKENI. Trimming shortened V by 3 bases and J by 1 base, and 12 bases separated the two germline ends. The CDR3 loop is CASSPEQGNNYGYTF. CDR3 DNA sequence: TGTGCCAGCTCACCCGAACAGGGCAATAACTATGGCTACACCTTC.

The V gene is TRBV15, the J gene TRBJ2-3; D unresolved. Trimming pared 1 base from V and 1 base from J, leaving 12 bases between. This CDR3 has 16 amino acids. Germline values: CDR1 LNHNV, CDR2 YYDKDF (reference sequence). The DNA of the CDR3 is TGTGCCACCAGCAGAGTTGTATTTGCAGGCACAGATACGCAGTATTTT. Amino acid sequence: CATSRVVFAGTDTQYF.

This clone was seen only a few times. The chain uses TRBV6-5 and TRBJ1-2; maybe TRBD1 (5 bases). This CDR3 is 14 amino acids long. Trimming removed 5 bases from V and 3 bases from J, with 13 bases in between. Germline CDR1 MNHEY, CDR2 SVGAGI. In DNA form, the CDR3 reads TGTGCCAGCAGTCTCGGGGGGGGAGACTATGGCTACACCTTC. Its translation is CASSLGGGDYGYTF.

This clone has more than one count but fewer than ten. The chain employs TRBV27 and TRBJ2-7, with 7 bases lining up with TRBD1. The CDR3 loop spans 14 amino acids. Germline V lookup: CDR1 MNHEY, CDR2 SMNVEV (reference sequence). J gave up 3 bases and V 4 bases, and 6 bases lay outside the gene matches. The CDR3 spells CASSSPTGSYEQYF. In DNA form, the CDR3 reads TGTGCCAGCAGTTCCCCGACAGGGAGCTACGAGCAGTACTTC.

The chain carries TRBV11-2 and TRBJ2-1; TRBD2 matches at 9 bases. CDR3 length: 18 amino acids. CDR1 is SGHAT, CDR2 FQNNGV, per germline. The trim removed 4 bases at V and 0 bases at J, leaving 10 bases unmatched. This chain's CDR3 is CASSSIGSGGSSYNEQFF. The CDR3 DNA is TGTGCCAGCAGCTCGATAGGTAGCGGGGGCTCCTCCTACAATGAGCAGTTCTTC.

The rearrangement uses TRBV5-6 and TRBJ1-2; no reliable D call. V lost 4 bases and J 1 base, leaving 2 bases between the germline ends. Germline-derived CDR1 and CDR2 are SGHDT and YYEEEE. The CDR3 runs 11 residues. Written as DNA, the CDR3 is TGTGCCAGCAGCCTTAACTATGGCTACACCTTC. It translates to CASSLNYGYTF.

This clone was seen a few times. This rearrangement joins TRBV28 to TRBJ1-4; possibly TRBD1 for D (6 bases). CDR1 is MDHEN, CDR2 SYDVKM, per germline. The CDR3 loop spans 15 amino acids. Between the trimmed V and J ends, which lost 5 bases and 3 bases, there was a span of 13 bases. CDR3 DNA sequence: TGTGCCAGCAGTCCCATAGGACAGCCTAATGAAAAACTGTTTTTT. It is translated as CASSPIGQPNEKLFF.

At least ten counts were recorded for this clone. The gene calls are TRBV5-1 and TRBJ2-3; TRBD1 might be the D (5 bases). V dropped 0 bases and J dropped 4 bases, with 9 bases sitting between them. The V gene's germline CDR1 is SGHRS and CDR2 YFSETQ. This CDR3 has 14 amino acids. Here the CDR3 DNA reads TGCGCCAGCAGCTTGGGCGCCAGGGCAGATACGCAGTATTTT. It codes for CASSLGARADTQYF.

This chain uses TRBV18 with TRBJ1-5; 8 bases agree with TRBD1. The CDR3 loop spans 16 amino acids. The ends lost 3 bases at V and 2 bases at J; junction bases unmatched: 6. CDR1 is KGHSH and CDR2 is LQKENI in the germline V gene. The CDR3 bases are TGTGCCAGCTCACCGTCTTTGACAGGGGGCAATCAGCCCCAGCATTTT. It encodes CASSPSLTGGNQPQHF.

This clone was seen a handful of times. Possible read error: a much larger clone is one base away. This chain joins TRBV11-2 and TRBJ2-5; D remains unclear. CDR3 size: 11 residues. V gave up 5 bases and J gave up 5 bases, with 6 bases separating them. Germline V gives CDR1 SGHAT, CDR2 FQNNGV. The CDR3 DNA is TGTGCCAGCAGCCAGGCGGAGACCCAGTACTTC. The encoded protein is CASSQAETQYF.

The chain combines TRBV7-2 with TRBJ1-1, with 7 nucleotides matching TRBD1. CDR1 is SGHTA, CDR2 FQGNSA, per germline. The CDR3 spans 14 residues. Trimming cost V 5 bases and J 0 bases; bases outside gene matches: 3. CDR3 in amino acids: CASSMDRLNTEAFF. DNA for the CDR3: TGTGCCAGCAGCATGGACAGGTTGAACACTGAAGCTTTCTTT.

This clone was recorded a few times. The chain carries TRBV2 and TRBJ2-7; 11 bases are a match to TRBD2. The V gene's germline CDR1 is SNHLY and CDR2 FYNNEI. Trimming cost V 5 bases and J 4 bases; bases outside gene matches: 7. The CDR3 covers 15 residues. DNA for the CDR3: TGTGCCAGCAGTAGACTAGCGGGGACACAATACGAGCAGTACTTC. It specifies CASSRLAGTQYEQYF.

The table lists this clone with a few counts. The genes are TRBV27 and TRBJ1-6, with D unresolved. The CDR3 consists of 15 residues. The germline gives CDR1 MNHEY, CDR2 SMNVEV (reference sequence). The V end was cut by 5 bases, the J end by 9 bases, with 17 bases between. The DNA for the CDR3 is TGTGCCAGCAGTCCCTTTCGGGAAATACGTTCACCCCTCCACTTT. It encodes CASSPFREIRSPLHF.

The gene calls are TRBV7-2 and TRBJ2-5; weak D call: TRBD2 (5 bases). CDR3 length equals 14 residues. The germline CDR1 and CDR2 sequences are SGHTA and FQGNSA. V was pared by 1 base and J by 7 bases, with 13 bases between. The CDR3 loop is CASSLDRTPGTQYF. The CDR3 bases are TGTGCCAGCAGCTTAGATCGGACTCCGGGGACCCAGTACTTC.

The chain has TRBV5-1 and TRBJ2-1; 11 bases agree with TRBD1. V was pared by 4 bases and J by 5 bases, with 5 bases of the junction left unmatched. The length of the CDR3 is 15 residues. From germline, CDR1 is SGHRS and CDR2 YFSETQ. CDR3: CASSPRTGGDNEQFF. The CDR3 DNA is TGCGCCAGCAGCCCAAGGACAGGGGGCGACAATGAGCAGTTCTTC.

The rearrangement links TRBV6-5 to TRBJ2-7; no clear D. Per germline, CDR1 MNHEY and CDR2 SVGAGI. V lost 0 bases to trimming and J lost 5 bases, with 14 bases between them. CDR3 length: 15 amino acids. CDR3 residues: CASSYSFHNEDEQYF. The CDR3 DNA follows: TGTGCCAGCAGTTACTCGTTTCATAACGAGGACGAGCAGTACTTC.

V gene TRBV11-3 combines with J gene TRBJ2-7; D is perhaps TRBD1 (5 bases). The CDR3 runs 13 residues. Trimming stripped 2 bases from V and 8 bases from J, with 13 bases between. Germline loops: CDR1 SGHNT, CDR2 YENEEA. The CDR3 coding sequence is TGTGCCAGCAGCTTAACTACAGGACGTAAGCAGTACTTC. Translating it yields CASSLTTGRKQYF.

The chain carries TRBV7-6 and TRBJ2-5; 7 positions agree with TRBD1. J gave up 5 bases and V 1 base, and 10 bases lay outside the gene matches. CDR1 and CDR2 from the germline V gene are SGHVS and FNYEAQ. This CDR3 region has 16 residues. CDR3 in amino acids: CASSLGDRHRLETQYF. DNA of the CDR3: TGTGCCAGCAGCTTAGGGGACAGACATCGGTTGGAGACCCAGTACTTC.

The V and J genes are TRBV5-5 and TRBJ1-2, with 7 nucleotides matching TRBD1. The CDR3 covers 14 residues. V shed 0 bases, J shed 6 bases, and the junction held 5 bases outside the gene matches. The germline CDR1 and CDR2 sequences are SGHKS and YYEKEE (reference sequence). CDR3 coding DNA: TGTGCCAGCAGCTTGGACAGGGGCCGGCATGGCTACACCTTC. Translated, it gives CASSLDRGRHGYTF.

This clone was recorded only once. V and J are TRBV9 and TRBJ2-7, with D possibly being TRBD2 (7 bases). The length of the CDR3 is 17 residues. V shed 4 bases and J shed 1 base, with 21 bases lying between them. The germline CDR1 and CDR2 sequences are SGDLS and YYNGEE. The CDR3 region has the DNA TGTGCCAGCAGCTACCGTGGGGGGGCAGGGGAGTCCTACGAGCAGTACTTC. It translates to CASSYRGGAGESYEQYF. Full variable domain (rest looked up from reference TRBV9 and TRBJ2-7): DSGVTQTPKHLITATGQRVTLRCSPRSGDLSVYWYQQSLDQGLQFLIQYYNGEERAKGNILERFSAQQFPDLHSELNLSSLELGDSALYFCASSYRGGAGESYEQYFGPGTRLTVT.

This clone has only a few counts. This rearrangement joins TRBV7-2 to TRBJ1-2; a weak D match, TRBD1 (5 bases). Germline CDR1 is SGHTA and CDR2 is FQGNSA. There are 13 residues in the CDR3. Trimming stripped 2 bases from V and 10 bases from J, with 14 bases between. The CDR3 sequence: CASSLRPQGAYTF. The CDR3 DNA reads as TGTGCCAGCAGCTTAAGACCCCAGGGTGCCTACACCTTC.

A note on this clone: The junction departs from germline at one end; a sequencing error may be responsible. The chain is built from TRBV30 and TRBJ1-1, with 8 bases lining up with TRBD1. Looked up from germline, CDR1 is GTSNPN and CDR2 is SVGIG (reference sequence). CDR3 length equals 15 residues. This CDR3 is CAWSVPGGMNTETFF. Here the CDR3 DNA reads TGTGCCTGGAGTGTACCAGGGGGCATGAACACTGAAACTTTCTTT.

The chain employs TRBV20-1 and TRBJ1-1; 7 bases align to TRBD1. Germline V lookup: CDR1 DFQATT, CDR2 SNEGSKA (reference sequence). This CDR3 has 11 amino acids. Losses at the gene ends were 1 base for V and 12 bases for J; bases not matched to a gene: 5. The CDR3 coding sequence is TGCAGTGCTAGAGGAGGGGGCATAACTTTCTTT. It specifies CSARGGGITFF.

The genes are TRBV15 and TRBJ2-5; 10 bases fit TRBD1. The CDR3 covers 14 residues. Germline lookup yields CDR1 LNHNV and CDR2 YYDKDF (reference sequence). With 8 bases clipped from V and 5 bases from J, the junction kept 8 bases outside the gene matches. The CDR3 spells CATQQDRGIETQYF. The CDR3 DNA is TGTGCCACCCAACAGGACAGGGGGATTGAGACCCAGTACTTC.

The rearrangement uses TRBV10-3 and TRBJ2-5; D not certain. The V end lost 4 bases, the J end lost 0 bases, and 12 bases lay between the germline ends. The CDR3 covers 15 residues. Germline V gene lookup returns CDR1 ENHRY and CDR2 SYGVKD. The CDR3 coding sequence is TGTGCCATCAGTGGAGGTCCACCGTACCAAGAGACCCAGTACTTC. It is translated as CAISGGPPYQETQYF.

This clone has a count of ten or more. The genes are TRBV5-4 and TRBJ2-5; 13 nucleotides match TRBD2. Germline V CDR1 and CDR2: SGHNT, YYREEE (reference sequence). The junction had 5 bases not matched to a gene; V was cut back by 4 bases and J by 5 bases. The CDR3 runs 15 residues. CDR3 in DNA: TGTGCCAGCAGCCCCGGACTAGCGGGGGTGGAGACCCAGTACTTC. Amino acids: CASSPGLAGVETQYF.

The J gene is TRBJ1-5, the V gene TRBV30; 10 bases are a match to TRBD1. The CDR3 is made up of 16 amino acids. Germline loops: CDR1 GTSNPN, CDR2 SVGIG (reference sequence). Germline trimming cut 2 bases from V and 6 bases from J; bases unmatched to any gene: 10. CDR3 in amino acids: CAWSPRDRGGGQPQHF. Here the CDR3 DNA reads TGTGCCTGGAGTCCGCGGGACAGGGGAGGGGGTCAGCCCCAGCATTTT.

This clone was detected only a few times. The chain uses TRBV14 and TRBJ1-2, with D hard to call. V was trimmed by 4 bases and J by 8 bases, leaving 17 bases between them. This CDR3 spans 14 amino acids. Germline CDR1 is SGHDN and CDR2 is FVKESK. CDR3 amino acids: CASSPLARIRGYTF. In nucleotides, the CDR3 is TGTGCCAGCAGCCCCCTAGCGCGTATTCGGGGCTACACCTTC.